This T cell receptor (beta chain) was profiled in a study of T cells in Graves' hyperthyroidism and ophthalmopathy. Patients aged 18 to 65 had newly diagnosed hyperthyroidism of under 2 months' duration. Lactation, pregnancy, other autoimmune disease or uncontrolled infection excluded patients. Template material for amplifying TCR beta CDR3 regions consisted of RNA transcripts. First-round RT-PCR targeting the TCR CDR3 was performed with the HTBI primer set. TCRdb processed the multiplex PCR reads anew with MiXCR; each CDR3 protein has one entry. The top ten clones hold less than 35% of a sample with roughly 700,000 distinct CDR3 sequences, approximately 40% of them seen once. V was clipped by 7 bases and J by 0 bases, with 12 bases between them. This CDR3 is 14 amino acids long. Per the germline V gene, CDR1 is MGHDK and CDR2 is SYGVNS.

The receptor comes from a woman in her thirties or forties with Graves' hyperthyroidism. J is TRBJ1-2 and V is TRBV25-1; the D is unclear. Sequencing was carried out using blood. The CDR3 DNA reads as TGTGCCAGCACCCGTAGGAGTCCTAACTATGGCTACACCTTC. It is translated as CASTRRSPNYGYTF.